The sample holds a few counts of the clone carrying this T cell receptor beta chain. Antigen unknown. This sample is drawn from a study of CD8+CD57+ T cells in acquired aplastic anemia. The germline V gene has CDR1 KGHDR and CDR2 SFDVKD. With 5 bases removed from V and 4 bases from J, the gap between germline ends came to 5 bases. The CDR3 runs to 11 residues. The study's findings and limits: Patients and controls shared nearly 30 CD8+ CDR3 sequences, highly expressed in patients.

Both TCR beta VDJ combination and CDR3 sequence profiling were carried out. Genomic DNA was the template for this profiling. One entry per CDR3 protein results from TCRdb running MiXCR on the reads. Found here are about 190,000 distinct CDR3 sequences, 48% of them singletons; the top ten hold approximately 9.7%. The authors sequenced patients whose flow cytometry had shown CD8+CD57+ cell expansion. This clonotype was obtained from a human donor with aplastic anemia. The sample taken for sequencing was sorted CD4+, CD8+, or CD8+CD57+ T cells (not recorded which) from PBMCs. This chain connects TRBV24-1 to TRBJ2-7; D not certain. CDR3 in DNA: TGTGCCACCAGTGCTGGATACGAGCAGTACTTC. Encoded protein: CATSAGYEQYF.